This T cell receptor beta chain was identified during a study of control samples from healthy donors and cancer patients. Trimming took off 0 bases at V and 8 bases at J, with 14 bases between the two ends. This CDR3 spans 14 amino acids. CDR1 SGHKS and CDR2 YYEKEE come from the germline V gene (reference sequence). The repertoire was sequenced with immunoSEQ multiplex PCR; TCRdb's copy has only in-frame clones and lacks some. The sample carries around 95,000 clones, over 80% recorded once. The sequencing sample was made of blood. The gene calls are TRBV5-5 and TRBJ1-2; D is perhaps TRBD1 (6 bases). This TCR was sampled from a young man in good health. CDR3 sequence reads: CASSLVTGARGYTF. CDR3 DNA sequence: TGTGCCAGCAGCTTGGTCACGGGGGCGCGGGGCTACACCTTC.